One T cell receptor beta chain is described in this entry. Some clones are missing from TCRdb's copy, which holds only in-frame ones; the method was immunoSEQ multiplex PCR. This sample carries 2 million to 2.5 million clones, around 93% of them seen once, and the ten largest clones take more than 1.5%. Naive CD8 cells were CD45RO-negative, positively selected for CCR7, excluding terminally differentiated effector memory CD45RA+ cells. All donors qualified as healthy HIV-negative adults and had experienced no recent acute infections or vaccinations. The entry originates in a study of shared clonotypes between healthy human individuals. In the study overall: Sampling drew on donors who were a couple of women and three men aged 18 to 49.

The sample consisted of naive CD8+ T cells from PBMCs. The TCR comes from a man aged 18 to 35 in good health. Some clones in this sample may be carry-over from other donors' samples.

CDR3 in amino acids: CASSLVGVRGEQFF. The CDR3 region has the DNA TGCGCCAGCAGCTTGGTGGGCGTTAGGGGTGAGCAGTTCTTC. The chain couples TRBV5-1 to TRBJ2-1; D may be TRBD1 (5 bases). The length of the CDR3 is 14 residues. The germline gives CDR1 SGHRS, CDR2 YFSETQ. Deletions cut 0 bases from V and 9 bases from J, with 13 bases between. The full variable domain, in which reference TRBV5-1 and TRBJ2-1 provide the parts outside the CDR3, is KAGVTQTPRYLIKTRGQQVTLSCSPISGHRSVSWYQQTPGQGLQFLFEYFSETQRNKGNFPGRFSGRQFSNSRSEMNVSTLELGDSALYLCASSLVGVRGEQFFGPGTRLTVL.